This TCR beta chain was found in a study of blood T cell repertoires in COVID-19. The overall study: The cDNA or gDNA used as material had been derived from T cells, B-cell-depleted T cells, or PBMCs.

CDR1 is MNHEY and CDR2 is SVGAGI in the germline V gene. V dropped 6 bases and J dropped 3; count of bases not matched to a gene: 4. The CDR3 totals 13 residues. Per the study methods: Amplification of reference gene primers provided the estimated nucleated cell counts. Sequenced by immunoSEQ multiplex PCR; TCRdb stores in-frame clones only, minus some. Clonal size and the V and J genes are those of that table, whereas D and trimming came from the DNA. Here the sample spans 200,000 to 250,000 clones, approximately 90% being singletons. The study drew participants aged roughly 18 to 95 years from 24 US areas.

The chain carries TRBV6-5 and TRBJ1-2; TRBD1 matches 7 bases. The receptor was isolated from a man aged 25 to 40 who had recovered from COVID-19. The specimen was PBMCs or T cells enriched from blood (not recorded which). Here the CDR3 DNA reads TGTGCCAGCAGAATAGACAGGGACTATGGCTACACCTTC. Translating gives CASRIDRDYGYTF.